These T cell receptor beta chains were read from a single sample in a study of blood T cell repertoires in COVID-19. Only in-frame clones appear in the TCRdb table, and some are missing; sequencing was by immunoSEQ multiplex PCR. In the table there are 250,000 to 300,000 clones, approximately 91% of which are singletons. The specimen sequenced was PBMCs or T cells enriched from blood (not recorded which). Receptor source: a middle-aged woman with acute COVID-19. The CDR3 runs from the conserved cysteine through the conserved F or W. Each record gives: J gene, D gene, V gene, clone size, CDR3 DNA, CDR3 protein. The D gene is left open where the match is weak. The size of a clone is reported for some rows only, either as once, few or many, or as a class for expanded clones.

j_gene: TRBJ2-2
d_gene: -
v_gene: TRBV15
abundance: -
CDR3nt: TGTGCCACCAGCACCCGGACTACTCCAAACACCGGGGAGCTGTTTTTT
CDR3aa: CATSTRTTPNTGELFF

j_gene: TRBJ2-3
d_gene: -
v_gene: TRBV5-6
abundance: -
CDR3nt: TGTGCCAGCAGCTCACAGGGTCGGGGCACAGATACGCAGTATTTT
CDR3aa: CASSSQGRGTDTQYF

j_gene: TRBJ2-5
d_gene: -
v_gene: TRBV20-1
abundance: -
CDR3nt: TGCAGTGCTAGTCTGGCGGGCCAAGAGACCCAGTACTTC
CDR3aa: CSASLAGQETQYF

j_gene: TRBJ2-3
d_gene: TRBD2
v_gene: TRBV20-1
abundance: once
CDR3nt: TGCAGTGCGCTAGCGGGAGATACGCAGTATTTT
CDR3aa: CSALAGDTQYF

j_gene: TRBJ1-6
d_gene: -
v_gene: TRBV7-2
abundance: -
CDR3nt: TGTGCCAGCAGCTTCGGACAGCCGCGCTCACCCCTCCACTTT
CDR3aa: CASSFGQPRSPLHF

j_gene: TRBJ2-1
d_gene: -
v_gene: TRBV7-2
abundance: -
CDR3nt: TGTGCCAGCACCGAGGGCCCCCGCGCGGATGAGCAGTTCTTC
CDR3aa: CASTEGPRADEQFF

j_gene: TRBJ2-3
d_gene: TRBD2
v_gene: TRBV5-1
abundance: once
CDR3nt: TGCGCCGGGAGGGAGATGGGTACAGATACGCAGTATTTT
CDR3aa: CAGREMGTDTQYF

j_gene: TRBJ1-1
d_gene: TRBD1
v_gene: TRBV6-5
abundance: -
CDR3nt: TGTGCCAGCACCAAGGACAGGGGGCAAACTGAAGCTTTCTTT
CDR3aa: CASTKDRGQTEAFF

j_gene: TRBJ1-1
d_gene: -
v_gene: TRBV11-3
abundance: -
CDR3nt: TGTGCCAGCAGTTCGGGGGGGTCGACTGAAGCTTTCTTT
CDR3aa: CASSSGGSTEAFF

j_gene: TRBJ1-1
d_gene: TRBD1
v_gene: TRBV5-5
abundance: -
CDR3nt: TGTGCCAGCAGCCGGTCTAGACAGGGGGGTGGCACTGAAGCTTTCTTT
CDR3aa: CASSRSRQGGGTEAFF

j_gene: TRBJ2-1
d_gene: -
v_gene: TRBV11-3
abundance: -
CDR3nt: TGTGCCAGCAGCTTAGGAGGAGATCAGTTCTTC
CDR3aa: CASSLGGDQFF

j_gene: TRBJ2-5
d_gene: -
v_gene: TRBV25-1
abundance: once
CDR3nt: TGTGCCAGCAGTGATCCCGGACAGTCTCCAACTGGACCCCAGTACTTC
CDR3aa: CASSDPGQSPTGPQYF

j_gene: TRBJ2-7
d_gene: -
v_gene: TRBV23-1
abundance: -
CDR3nt: TGCGCCAGCAGTCACCAGACGCCGGACAGCCCTTACTACGAGCAGTACTTC
CDR3aa: CASSHQTPDSPYYEQYF

j_gene: TRBJ2-5
d_gene: TRBD2
v_gene: TRBV28
abundance: -
CDR3nt: TGTGCCAGCACAAGCGGGGGCCGCGACGGGTATGGCGTCCAGTACTTC
CDR3aa: CASTSGGRDGYGVQYF

j_gene: TRBJ1-5
d_gene: -
v_gene: TRBV21-1
abundance: -
CDR3nt: TGTGCCAGCAGCACAACAGGGGTAGGACAGCCCCAGCATTTT
CDR3aa: CASSTTGVGQPQHF

j_gene: TRBJ2-1
d_gene: -
v_gene: TRBV30
abundance: -
CDR3nt: TGTGCCTGGACTACATCCCCCCCGGGGGTTGCTGAGCAGTTCTTC
CDR3aa: CAWTTSPPGVAEQFF

j_gene: TRBJ1-4
d_gene: -
v_gene: TRBV3-1/TRBV3-2
abundance: -
CDR3nt: TGTGCCAGCAGTCGCCGGGGGGAAGTTGGCGAAAAACTGTTTTTT
CDR3aa: CASSRRGEVGEKLFF